This entry concerns a single T cell receptor (beta chain). The antigen it recognizes is unknown. Qualities for individual bases were not recorded, and no much larger clone is one base off. The sample belongs to a study of preoperative IRX-2 immunotherapy in early breast cancer (dated by TCRdb to about 2019). The library was obtained by the immunoSEQ multiplex PCR assay. TCRdb took over this immuneACCESS table, retaining in-frame rearrangements with V and J assigned. Such tables are incomplete; in checked studies, under half of the missing clones stem from an unresolved V gene, and the remainder is unexplained. Counted in this sample were under 25,000 clones; 85% of them appeared once. Roughly 1.2% of the sample rests with the top ten. Taken with the paper, the label for treatment or condition translates to: preoperative locoregional IRX-2 cytokine immunotherapy. The samples were obtained from a phase Ib study in which preoperative, locoregional IRX-2 cytokine immunotherapy intended to prime immune responses was tested. Before surgery, IRX-2 was given to the donors, who were patients with early-stage breast cancer.

The germline V gene (reference sequence) provides CDR1 LNHDA and CDR2 SQIVND. V was cut back by 6 bases and J by 7 bases, leaving a gap of 16 bases between them. From the cysteine through the phenylalanine, the CDR3 covers 14 amino acids. Only CDR3 DNA remains: 42 bases, in frame from the first base. This sample comprised lymph node tissue, obtained after IRX-2 immunotherapy. This chain is built from TRBV19 and TRBJ2-1, and TRBD2 may be the D gene, going by 7 matching bases. This receptor was obtained from a human donor with breast cancer. The DNA sequence is as follows: TGTGCCAGTAGGCCCCACAGGGAGGGTAATGAGCAGTTCTTC. The translation is CASRPHREGNEQFF.